This T cell receptor (beta chain) is drawn from a study of cytotoxic CD8 clonotypes in ibrutinib-treated CLL. Measured with immunoSEQ multiplex PCR; TCRdb has only the in-frame clones, and not every one. Found here are around 310,000 clones, approximately 80% of them singletons; the top ten hold under 8.5%. The germline gives CDR1 LNHNV, CDR2 YYDKDF (reference sequence). The CDR3 has 15 residues. V was cut by 1 base and J by 5 bases, with 12 bases left in between. This receptor was taken from a human donor with chronic lymphocytic leukemia. The rearrangement joins TRBV15 to TRBJ1-5, with a tentative D call TRBD1 (6 bases). The sequences come from PBMCs, collected before ibrutinib treatment. CDR3 coding DNA: TGTGCCACCAGCAGAGCACAGGGTGGATATCAGCCCCAGCATTTT. Translation: CATSRAQGGYQPQHF.